This TCR beta chain was recorded in a study of vaccination and CD4 T cells after COVID-19. The germline V gene encodes CDR1 DFQATT and CDR2 SNEGSKA (reference sequence). Trimming left V 1 base short and J 0 bases short, with 10 bases between. This CDR3 comprises 15 residues. Points on this clonotype: Its antigen is undetermined.

Treatment noted: approximately 10-day PBMC culture with coronavirus spike peptide pools or control peptides (ViraFEST assay). Cultured CD4+ T cells had their DNA profiled by the Oncomine TCR Beta short-read assay. TCRdb called the PCR reads again in MiXCR, with one record for every CDR3 protein. The sample records over 10,000 distinct CDR3 sequences, more than 55% being singletons. The J gene is TRBJ1-5, the V gene TRBV20-1, with D maybe TRBD1 (6 bases). Sequenced input: CD4+ T cells from blood, cultured in vitro. This receptor was obtained from a human donor who had recovered from COVID-19. The CDR3 loop is CSARVTGHSNQPQHF. The CDR3 nucleotides are TGCAGTGCTAGAGTGACGGGACATAGCAATCAGCCCCAGCATTTT.